This T cell receptor (beta chain) was identified during a study of blood T cell repertoires in COVID-19. Method: immunoSEQ multiplex PCR; TCRdb's copy keeps in-frame clones and lacks some. The table shows approximately 200,000 clones, with 85% to 90% occurring only once. There are 18 residues in the CDR3. Per the germline V gene, CDR1 is SGDLS and CDR2 is YYNGEE. The J segment lost 0 bases and the V segment lost 8 bases, leaving 17 bases of the junction unmatched. The sequenced sample was peripheral blood. This receptor was identified in a man aged 25 to 40 with COVID-19, enrolled during active disease. V and J are TRBV9 and TRBJ2-1; 7 nucleotides match TRBD2. CDR3 loop: CASDTSELPLSSYNEQFF. The CDR3 bases are TGTGCCAGTGATACTAGCGAACTCCCCCTTAGCTCCTACAATGAGCAGTTCTTC.